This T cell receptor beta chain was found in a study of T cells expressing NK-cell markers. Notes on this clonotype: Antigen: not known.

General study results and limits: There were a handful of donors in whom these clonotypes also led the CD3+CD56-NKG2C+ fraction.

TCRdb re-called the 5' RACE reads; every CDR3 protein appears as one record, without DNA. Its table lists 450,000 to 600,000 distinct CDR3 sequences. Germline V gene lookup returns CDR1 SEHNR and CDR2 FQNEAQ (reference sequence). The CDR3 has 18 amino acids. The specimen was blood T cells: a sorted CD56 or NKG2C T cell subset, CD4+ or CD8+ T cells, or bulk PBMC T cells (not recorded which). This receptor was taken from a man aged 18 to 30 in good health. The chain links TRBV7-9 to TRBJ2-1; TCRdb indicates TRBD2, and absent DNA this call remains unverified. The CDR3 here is CASSPGLARPPADNEQFF.